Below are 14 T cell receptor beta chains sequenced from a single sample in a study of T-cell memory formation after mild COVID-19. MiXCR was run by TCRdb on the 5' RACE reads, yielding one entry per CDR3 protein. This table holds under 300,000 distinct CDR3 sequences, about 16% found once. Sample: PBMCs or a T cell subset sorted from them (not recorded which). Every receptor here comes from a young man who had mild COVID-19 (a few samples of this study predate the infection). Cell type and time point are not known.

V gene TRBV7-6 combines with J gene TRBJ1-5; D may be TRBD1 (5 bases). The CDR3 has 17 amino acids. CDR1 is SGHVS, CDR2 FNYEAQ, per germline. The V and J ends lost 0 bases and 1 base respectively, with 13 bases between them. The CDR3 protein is CASSLALGDRSNQPQHF. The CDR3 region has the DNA TGTGCCAGCAGCTTAGCGTTGGGGGATAGGAGCAATCAGCCCCAGCATTTT.

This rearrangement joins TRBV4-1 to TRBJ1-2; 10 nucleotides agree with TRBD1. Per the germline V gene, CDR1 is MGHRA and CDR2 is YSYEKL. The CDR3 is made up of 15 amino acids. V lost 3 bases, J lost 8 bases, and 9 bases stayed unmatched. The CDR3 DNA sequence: TGCGCCAGCAGCCAGGGACAGGGGAGGGGATCGGGCTACACCTTC. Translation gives CASSQGQGRGSGYTF.

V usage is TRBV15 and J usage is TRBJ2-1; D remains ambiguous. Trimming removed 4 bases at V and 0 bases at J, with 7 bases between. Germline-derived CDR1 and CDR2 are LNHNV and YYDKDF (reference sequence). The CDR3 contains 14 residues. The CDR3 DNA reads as TGTGCCACCAGCAAGGAGAGCTCCTACAATGAGCAGTTCTTC. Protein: CATSKESSYNEQFF.

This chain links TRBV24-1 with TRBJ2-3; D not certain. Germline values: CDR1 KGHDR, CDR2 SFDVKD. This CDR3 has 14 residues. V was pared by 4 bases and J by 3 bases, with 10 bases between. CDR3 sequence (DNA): TGTGCCACCAGTGACCCTGCGGCAACAGATACGCAGTATTTT. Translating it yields CATSDPAATDTQYF.

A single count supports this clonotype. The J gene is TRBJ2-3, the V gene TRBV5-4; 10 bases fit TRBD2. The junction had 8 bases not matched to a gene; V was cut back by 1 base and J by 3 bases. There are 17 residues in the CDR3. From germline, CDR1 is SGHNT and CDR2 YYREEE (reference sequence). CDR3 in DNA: TGTGCCAGCAGCTTGCGGGCTAGCGGGGGTCGGACAGATACGCAGTATTTT. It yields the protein CASSLRASGGRTDTQYF.

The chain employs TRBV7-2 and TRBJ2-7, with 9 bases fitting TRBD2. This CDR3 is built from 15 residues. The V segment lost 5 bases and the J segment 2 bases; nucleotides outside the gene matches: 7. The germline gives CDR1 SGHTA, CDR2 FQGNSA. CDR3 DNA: TGTGCCAGCAGCAAGGGACTAGCTGTGGCCTACGAGCAGTACGTC. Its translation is CASSKGLAVAYEQYV.

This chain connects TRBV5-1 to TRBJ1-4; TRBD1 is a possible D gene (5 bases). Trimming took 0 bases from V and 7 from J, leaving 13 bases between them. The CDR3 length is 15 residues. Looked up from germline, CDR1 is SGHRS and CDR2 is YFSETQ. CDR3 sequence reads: CASSLAQGSSEKLFF. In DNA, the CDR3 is TGCGCCAGCAGCTTGGCCCAGGGAAGTAGTGAAAAACTGTTTTTT.

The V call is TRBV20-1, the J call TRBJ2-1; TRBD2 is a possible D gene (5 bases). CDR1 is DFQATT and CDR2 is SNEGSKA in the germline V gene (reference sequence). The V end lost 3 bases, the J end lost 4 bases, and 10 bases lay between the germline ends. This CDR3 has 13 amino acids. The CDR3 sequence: CSASFPGYNEQFF. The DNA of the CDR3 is TGCAGTGCTAGTTTCCCGGGATACAATGAGCAGTTCTTC.

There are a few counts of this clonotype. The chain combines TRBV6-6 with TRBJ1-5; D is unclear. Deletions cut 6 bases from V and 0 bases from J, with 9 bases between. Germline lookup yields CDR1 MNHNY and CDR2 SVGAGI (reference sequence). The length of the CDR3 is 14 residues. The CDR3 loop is CASRESYSNQPQHF. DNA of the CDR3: TGTGCCAGCAGGGAAAGTTATAGCAATCAGCCCCAGCATTTT.

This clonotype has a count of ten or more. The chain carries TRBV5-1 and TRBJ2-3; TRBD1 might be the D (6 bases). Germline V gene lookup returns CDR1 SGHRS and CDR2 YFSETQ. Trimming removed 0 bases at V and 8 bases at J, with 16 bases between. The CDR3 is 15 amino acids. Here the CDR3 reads CASSLGGGPTGTQYF. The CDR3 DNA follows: TGCGCCAGCAGCTTGGGAGGGGGACCCACCGGTACGCAGTATTTT.

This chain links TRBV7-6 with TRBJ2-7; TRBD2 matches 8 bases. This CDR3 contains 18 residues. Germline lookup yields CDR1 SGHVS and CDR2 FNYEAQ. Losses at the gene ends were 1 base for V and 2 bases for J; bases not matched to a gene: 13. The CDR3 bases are TGTGCCAGCAGCTTAGAACCCCCCCTAGCGGGTAACCCCTACGAGCAGTACGTC. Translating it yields CASSLEPPLAGNPYEQYV.

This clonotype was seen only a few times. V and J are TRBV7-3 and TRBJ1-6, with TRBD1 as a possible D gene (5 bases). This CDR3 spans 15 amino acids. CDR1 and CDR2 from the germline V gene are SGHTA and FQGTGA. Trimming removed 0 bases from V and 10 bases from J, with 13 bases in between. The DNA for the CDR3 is TGTGCCAGCAGCTTAACCCGGGCAAAGGGGTCACCCCTCCACTTT. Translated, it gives CASSLTRAKGSPLHF.

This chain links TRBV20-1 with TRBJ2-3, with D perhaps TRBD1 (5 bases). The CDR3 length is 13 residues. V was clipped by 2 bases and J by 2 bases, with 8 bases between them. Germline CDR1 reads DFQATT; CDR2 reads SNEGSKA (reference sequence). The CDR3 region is CSARQGITDTQYF. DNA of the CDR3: TGCAGTGCTAGACAGGGAATCACAGATACGCAGTATTTT.

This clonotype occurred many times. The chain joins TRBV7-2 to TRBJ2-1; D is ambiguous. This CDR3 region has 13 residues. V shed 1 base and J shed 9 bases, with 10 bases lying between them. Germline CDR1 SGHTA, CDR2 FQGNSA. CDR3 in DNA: TGTGCCAGCAGCTTAGTCGGCGATAGTGAGCAGTTCTTC. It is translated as CASSLVGDSEQFF.